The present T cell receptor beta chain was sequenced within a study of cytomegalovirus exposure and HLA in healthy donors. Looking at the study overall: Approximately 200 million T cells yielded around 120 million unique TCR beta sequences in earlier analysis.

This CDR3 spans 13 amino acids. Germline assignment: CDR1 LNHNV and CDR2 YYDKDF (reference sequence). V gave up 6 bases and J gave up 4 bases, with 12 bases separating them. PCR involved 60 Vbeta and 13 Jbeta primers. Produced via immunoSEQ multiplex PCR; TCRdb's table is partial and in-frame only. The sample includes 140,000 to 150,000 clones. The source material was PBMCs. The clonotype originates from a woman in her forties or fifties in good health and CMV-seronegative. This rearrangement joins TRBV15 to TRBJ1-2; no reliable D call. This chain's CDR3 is CATRSEVGYGYTF. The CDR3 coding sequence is TGTGCCACCAGGAGTGAGGTGGGCTATGGCTACACCTTC.